This T cell receptor (beta chain) was observed in a study of blood T cell repertoires in COVID-19. Assay used: immunoSEQ multiplex PCR; TCRdb lists only in-frame clones, some missing. This sample yields about 410,000 clones, of which 89% are seen a single time; 1.5% to 2% belongs to the top ten. V shed 2 bases, J shed 3 bases, and the junction held 14 bases outside the gene matches. The CDR3 length is 19 residues. Germline CDR1 MNHEY, CDR2 SVGEGT. This sequence was found in a woman under 40 who had recovered from COVID-19. Sequencing input: PBMCs or T cells enriched from blood (not recorded which). V and J are TRBV6-2 or TRBV6-3 and TRBJ1-1; 11 bases match TRBD1. The DNA of the CDR3 is TGTGCCAGCAGTTACCCCCGCCCGGGACAGGGGGAGGTTGACACTGAAGCTTTCTTT. Its protein product is CASSYPRPGQGEVDTEAFF.